The source of this T cell receptor (beta chain) is a study of T cells after yellow fever vaccination. TCRdb reprocessed the 5' RACE reads with MiXCR, giving one entry per CDR3 protein. The sample lists some 120,000 distinct CDR3 sequences; about 7% were seen once. This clonotype was detected many times. This CDR3 is 12 amino acids long. Germline values: CDR1 MNHEY, CDR2 SVGEGT. The germline V and J ends were trimmed by 7 bases and 7 bases, with 13 bases remaining between them. The TCR comes from a young man who received the YFV17D yellow fever vaccine. Here the sequenced sample was CD4+ T cells sorted from PBMCs, taken approximately 11 days after the first yellow fever vaccination. The gene calls are TRBV6-2 or TRBV6-3 and TRBJ1-2; TRBD1 might be the D (5 bases). CDR3: CASNQGKRGYTF. The CDR3 coding sequence is TGTGCCAGCAACCAGGGAAAGCGTGGCTACACCTTC.